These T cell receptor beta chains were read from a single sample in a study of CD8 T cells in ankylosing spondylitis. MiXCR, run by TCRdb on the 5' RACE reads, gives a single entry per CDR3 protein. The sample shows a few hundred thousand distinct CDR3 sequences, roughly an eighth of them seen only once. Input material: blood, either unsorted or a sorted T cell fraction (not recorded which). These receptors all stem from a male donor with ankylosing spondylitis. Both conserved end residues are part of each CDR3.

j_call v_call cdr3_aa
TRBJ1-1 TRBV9 CASSVSTGTPATEAFF
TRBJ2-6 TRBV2 CASVGTGANVLTF
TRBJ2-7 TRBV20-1 CSARPTSYEQYF
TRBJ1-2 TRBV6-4 CARRQFRYTF
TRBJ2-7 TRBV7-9 CASSPLKGQGESYEQYF
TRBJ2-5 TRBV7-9 CASSLGVGEIQETQYF
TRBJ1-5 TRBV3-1 CASSQAAGGGPQHF
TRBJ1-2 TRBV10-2 CASRPGQSGGYGYTF
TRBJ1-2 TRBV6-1 CASTRQTEKHGYTF
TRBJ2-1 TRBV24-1 CATSVPLPKGNEQFF
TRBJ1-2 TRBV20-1 CSASRGDSNNYGYTF
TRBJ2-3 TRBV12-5 CASGSSGTGRVDTQYF
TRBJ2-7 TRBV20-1 CSAQDPYKYEQYF
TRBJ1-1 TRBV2 CASRDVRAGSLNTEAFF
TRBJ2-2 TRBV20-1 CSARVSGTGELFF
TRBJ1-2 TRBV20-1 CSARTGWSYTF
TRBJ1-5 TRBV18 CASSPQTGYGNQPQHF
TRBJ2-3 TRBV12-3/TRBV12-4 CASTIHRGSVTDTQYF
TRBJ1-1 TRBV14 CASSLSLGAGAFF
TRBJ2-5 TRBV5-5 CASSGVRGGQETQYF
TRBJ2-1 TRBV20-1 CSAMRGAVINEQFF
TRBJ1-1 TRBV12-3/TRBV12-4 CASSLAPAGGWTEAYF
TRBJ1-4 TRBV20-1 CSARDKKLFF
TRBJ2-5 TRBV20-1 CSARPTGIETQYF
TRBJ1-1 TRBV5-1 CASSLEQGQNTEAFF
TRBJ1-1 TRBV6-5 CASSYSGWETEAFF
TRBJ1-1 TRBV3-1 CASSQDGREAFF
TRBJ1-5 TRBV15 CATSSTNRGHQPQHF
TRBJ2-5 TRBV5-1 CASSLDTQGGQETQYF
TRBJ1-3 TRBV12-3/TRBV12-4 CASSLRGQGAAGNTIYF
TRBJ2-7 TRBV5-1 CASSLQGTGITYEQYF
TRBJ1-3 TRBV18 CASSPQRMGSGNTIYF
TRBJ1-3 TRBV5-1 CASTRDASSGNTIYF
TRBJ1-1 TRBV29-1 CSVDRGRTEAFF
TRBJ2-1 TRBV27 CASSLQLAGGSNEQFF
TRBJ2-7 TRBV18 CASSPPSGGTYEQYF
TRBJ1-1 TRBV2 CASTSQSLGEAFF
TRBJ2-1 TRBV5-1 CASSLGTGVSSYNEQFF
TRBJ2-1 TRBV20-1 CSARVPGTDNEQFF
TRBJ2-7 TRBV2 CASTRDSHEQYF
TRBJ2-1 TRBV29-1 CSVVGQGKDEQFF
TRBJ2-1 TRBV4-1 CASSQGLAGVLNEQFF